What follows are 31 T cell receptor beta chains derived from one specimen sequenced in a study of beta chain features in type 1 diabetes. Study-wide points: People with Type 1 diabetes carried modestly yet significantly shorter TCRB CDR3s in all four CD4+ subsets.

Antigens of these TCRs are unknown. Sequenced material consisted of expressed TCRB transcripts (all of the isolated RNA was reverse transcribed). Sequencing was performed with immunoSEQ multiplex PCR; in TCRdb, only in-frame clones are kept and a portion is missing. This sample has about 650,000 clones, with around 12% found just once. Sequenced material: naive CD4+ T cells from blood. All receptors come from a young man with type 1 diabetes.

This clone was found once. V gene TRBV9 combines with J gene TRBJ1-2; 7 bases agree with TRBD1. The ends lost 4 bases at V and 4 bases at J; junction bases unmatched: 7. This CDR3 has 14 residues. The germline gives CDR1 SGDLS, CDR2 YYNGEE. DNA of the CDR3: TGTGCCAGCAGCCTTCACAGGGGTGGCTATGGCTACACCTTC. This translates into CASSLHRGGYGYTF.

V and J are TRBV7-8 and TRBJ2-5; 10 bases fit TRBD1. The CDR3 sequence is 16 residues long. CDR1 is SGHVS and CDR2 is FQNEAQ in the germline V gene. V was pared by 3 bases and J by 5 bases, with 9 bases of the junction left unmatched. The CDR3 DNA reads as TGTGCCAGCAGCTTGTCCCGGGACAGGGGAGGGGAGACCCAGTACTTC. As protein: CASSLSRDRGGETQYF.

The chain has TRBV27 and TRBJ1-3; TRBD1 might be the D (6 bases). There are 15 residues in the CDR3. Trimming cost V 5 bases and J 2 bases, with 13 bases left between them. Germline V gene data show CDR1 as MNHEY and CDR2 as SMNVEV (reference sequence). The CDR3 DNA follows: TGTGCCAGCAGTCTAAACAGGGTGCCTGGAAACACCATATATTTT. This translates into CASSLNRVPGNTIYF.

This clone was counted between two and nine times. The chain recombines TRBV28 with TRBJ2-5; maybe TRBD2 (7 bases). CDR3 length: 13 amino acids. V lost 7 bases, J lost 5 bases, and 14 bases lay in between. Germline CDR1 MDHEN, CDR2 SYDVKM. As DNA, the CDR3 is TGTGCCAGCATCTCGGGGGGCCGGGAGACCCAGTACTTC. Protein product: CASISGGRETQYF.

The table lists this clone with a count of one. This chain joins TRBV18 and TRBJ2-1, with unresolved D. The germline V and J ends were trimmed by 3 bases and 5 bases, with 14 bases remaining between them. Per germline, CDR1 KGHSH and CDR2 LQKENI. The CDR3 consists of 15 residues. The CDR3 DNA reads TGTGCCAGCTCACCGCAAGGAAAGGTGGACAATGAGCAGTTCTTC. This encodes CASSPQGKVDNEQFF.

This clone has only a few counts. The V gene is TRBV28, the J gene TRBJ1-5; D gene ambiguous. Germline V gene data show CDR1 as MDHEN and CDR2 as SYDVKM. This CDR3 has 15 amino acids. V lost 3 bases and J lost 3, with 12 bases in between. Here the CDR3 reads CASSFGSQNNQPQHF. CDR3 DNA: TGTGCCAGCAGTTTTGGGAGCCAGAACAATCAGCCCCAGCATTTT.

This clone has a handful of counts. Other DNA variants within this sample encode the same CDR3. Here the CDR3 DNA reads TGTGCCAGCAGCTTCGGGGTATCAGATACGCAGTATTTT. Residues: CASSFGVSDTQYF. The V and J genes are TRBV11-2 and TRBJ2-3; D is possibly TRBD2 (5 bases). V was pared by 3 bases and J by 4 bases, with 8 bases between. Germline CDR1 is SGHAT and CDR2 is FQNNGV. The CDR3 loop spans 13 amino acids.

The CDR3 region has the DNA TGTGCCAGCAGCTCCCAGGGGGGTCAAGAGACCCAGTACTTC. Translating gives CASSSQGGQETQYF. The chain is built from TRBV5-4 and TRBJ2-5, with a possible D match to TRBD1 (7 bases). Germline CDR1 and CDR2: SGHNT and YYREEE (reference sequence). The V gene lost 3 bases and the J gene lost 2 bases, with 11 bases spanning the gap. This CDR3 spans 14 amino acids.

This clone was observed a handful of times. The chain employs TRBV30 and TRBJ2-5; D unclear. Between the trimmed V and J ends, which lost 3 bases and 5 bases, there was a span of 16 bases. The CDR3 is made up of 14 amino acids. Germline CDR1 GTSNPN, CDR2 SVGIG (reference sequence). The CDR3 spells CAWSTNMGSETQYF. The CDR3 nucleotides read TGTGCCTGGAGCACGAACATGGGTTCGGAGACCCAGTACTTC.

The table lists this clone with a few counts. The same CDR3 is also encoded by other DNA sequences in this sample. The CDR3 spells CASSSGTGRETQYF. CDR3 bases: TGTGCCAGCAGTTCCGGGACAGGGCGAGAGACCCAGTACTTC. The rearrangement joins TRBV7-2 to TRBJ2-5; 9 bases agree with TRBD1. Per the germline V gene, CDR1 is SGHTA and CDR2 is FQGNSA. The CDR3 sequence is 14 residues long. The ends lost 6 bases at V and 4 bases at J; junction bases unmatched: 6.

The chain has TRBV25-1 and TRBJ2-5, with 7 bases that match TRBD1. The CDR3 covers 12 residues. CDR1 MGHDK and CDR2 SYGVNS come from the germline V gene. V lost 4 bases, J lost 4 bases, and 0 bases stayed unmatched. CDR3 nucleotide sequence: TGTGCCAGCAGTGCAGGGGGAGAGACCCAGTACTTC. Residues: CASSAGGETQYF.

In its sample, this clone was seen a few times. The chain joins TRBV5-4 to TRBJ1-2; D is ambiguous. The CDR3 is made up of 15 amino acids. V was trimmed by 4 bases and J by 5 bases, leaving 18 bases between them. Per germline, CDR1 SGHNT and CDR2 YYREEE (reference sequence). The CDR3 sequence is CASSASVGRIYGYTF. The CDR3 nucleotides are TGTGCCAGCAGCGCAAGTGTAGGGCGAATTTATGGCTACACCTTC.

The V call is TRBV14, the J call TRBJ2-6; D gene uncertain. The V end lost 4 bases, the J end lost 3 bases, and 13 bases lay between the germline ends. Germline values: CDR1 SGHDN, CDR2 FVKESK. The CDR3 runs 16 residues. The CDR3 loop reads CASSLEGPGGANVLTF. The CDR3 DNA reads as TGTGCCAGCAGCCTGGAAGGGCCCGGTGGGGCCAACGTCCTGACTTTC.

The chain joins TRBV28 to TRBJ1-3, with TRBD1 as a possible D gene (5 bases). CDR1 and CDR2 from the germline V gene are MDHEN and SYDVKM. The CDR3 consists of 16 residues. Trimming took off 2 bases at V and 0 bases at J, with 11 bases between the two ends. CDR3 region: CASSLVGGLSGNTIYF. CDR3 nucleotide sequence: TGTGCCAGCAGTTTAGTGGGGGGTCTCTCTGGAAACACCATATATTTT.

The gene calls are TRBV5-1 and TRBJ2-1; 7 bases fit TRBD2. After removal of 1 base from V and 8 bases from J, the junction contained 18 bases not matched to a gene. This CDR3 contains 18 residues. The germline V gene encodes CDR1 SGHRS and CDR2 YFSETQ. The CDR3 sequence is CASSLNGGSSGDRDEQFF. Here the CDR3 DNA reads TGCGCCAGCAGCTTGAACGGAGGATCGAGCGGGGACCGCGATGAGCAGTTCTTC.

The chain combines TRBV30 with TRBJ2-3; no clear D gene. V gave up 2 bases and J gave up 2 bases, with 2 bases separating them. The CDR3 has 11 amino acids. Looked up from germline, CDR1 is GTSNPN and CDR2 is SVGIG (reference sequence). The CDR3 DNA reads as TGTGCCTGGAGTAACACAGATACGCAGTATTTT. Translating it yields CAWSNTDTQYF.

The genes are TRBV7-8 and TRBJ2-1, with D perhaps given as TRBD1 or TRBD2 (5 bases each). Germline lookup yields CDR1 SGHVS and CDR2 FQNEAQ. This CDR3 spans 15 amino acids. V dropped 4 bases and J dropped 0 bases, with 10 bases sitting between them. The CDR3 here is CASSSRESSYNEQFF. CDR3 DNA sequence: TGTGCCAGCAGCTCCAGGGAGAGCTCCTACAATGAGCAGTTCTTC.

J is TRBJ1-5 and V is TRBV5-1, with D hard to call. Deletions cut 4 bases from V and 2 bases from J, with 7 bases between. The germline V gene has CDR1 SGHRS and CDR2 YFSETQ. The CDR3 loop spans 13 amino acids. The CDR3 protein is CASSPLGNQPQHF. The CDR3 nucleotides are TGCGCCAGCAGCCCTCTAGGCAATCAGCCCCAGCATTTT.

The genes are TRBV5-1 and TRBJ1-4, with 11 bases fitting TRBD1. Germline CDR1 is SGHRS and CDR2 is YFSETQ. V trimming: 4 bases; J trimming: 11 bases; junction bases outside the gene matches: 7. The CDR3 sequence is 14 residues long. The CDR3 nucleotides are TGCGCCAGCAGCCCGGGACAGGGGGAAGTTAAACTGTTTTTT. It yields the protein CASSPGQGEVKLFF. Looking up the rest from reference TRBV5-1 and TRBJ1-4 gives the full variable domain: KAGVTQTPRYLIKTRGQQVTLSCSPISGHRSVSWYQQTPGQGLQFLFEYFSETQRNKGNFPGRFSGRQFSNSRSEMNVSTLELGDSALYLCASSPGQGEVKLFFGSGTQLSVL.

The CDR3 DNA follows: TGTGCCAGCAGCGTAGCAGCGGGGGGTGCAACCGGGGAGCTGTTTTTT. Amino acids: CASSVAAGGATGELFF. The genes are TRBV9 and TRBJ2-2; 9 nucleotides agree with TRBD2. This CDR3 region has 16 residues. The trim removed 0 bases at V and 5 bases at J, leaving 5 bases unmatched. The germline CDR1 and CDR2 sequences are SGDLS and YYNGEE. Variable domain in full (rest from reference TRBV9 and TRBJ2-2): DSGVTQTPKHLITATGQRVTLRCSPRSGDLSVYWYQQSLDQGLQFLIQYYNGEERAKGNILERFSAQQFPDLHSELNLSSLELGDSALYFCASSVAAGGATGELFFGEGSRLTVL.

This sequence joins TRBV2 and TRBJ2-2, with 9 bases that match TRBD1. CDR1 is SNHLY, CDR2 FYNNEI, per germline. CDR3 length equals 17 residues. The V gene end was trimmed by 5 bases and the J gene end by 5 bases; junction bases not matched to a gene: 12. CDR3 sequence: CASSQQGATGLTGELFF. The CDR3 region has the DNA TGTGCCAGCAGTCAACAGGGGGCAACAGGATTGACCGGGGAGCTGTTTTTT. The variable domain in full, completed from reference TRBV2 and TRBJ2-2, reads EPEVTQTPSHQVTQMGQEVILRCVPISNHLYFYWYRQILGQKVEFLVSFYNNEISEKSEIFDDQFSVERPDGSNFTLKIRSTKLEDSAMYFCASSQQGATGLTGELFFGEGSRLTVL.

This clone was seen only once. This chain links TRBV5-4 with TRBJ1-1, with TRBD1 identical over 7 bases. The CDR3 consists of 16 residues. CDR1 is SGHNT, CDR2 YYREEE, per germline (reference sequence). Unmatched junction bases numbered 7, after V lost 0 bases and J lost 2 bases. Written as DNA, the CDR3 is TGTGCCAGCAGCTTGGGAGCAGGGGGACTAAACACTGAAGCTTTCTTT. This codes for CASSLGAGGLNTEAFF.

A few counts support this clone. This chain's CDR3 is CASSLDGDYEQYF. In DNA form, the CDR3 reads TGCGCCAGCAGCTTGGACGGGGATTACGAGCAGTACTTC. This chain uses TRBV5-1 with TRBJ2-7; possibly TRBD2 for D (5 bases). This CDR3 has 13 residues. CDR1 and CDR2 (germline): SGHRS, YFSETQ. V was pared by 0 bases and J by 4 bases, with 8 bases between.

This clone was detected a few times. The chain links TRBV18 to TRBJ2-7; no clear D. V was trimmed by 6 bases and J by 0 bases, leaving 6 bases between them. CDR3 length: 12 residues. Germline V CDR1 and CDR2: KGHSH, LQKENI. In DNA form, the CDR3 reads TGTGCCAGCTCGGGCTCCTCCTACGAGCAGTACTTC. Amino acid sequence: CASSGSSYEQYF.

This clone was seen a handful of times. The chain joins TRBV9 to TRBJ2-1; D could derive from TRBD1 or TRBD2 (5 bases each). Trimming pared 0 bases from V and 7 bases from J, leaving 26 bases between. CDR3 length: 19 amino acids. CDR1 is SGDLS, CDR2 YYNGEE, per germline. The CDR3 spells CASSVGQRFQRLMSNEQFF. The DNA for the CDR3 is TGTGCCAGCAGCGTAGGACAGCGATTTCAGCGGTTGATGTCAAATGAGCAGTTCTTC.

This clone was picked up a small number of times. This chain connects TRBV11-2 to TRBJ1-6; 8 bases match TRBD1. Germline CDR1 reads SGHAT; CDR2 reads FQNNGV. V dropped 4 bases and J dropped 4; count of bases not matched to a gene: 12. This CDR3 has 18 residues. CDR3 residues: CASSSSLRGTGYNSPLHF. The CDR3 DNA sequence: TGTGCCAGCAGCTCATCTCTAAGGGGGACAGGTTATAATTCACCCCTCCACTTT.

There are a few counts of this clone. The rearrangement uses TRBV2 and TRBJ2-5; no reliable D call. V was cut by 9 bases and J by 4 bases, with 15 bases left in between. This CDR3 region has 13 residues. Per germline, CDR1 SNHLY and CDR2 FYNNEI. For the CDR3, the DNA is TGTGCCAGTAGGACCATCGACCCAGAGACCCAGTACTTC. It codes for CASRTIDPETQYF. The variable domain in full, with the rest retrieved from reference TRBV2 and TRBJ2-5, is EPEVTQTPSHQVTQMGQEVILRCVPISNHLYFYWYRQILGQKVEFLVSFYNNEISEKSEIFDDQFSVERPDGSNFTLKIRSTKLEDSAMYFCASRTIDPETQYFGPGTRLLVL.

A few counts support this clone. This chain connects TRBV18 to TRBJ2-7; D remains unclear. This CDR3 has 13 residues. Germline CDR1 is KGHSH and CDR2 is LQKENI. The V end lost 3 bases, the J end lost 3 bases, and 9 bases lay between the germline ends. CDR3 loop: CASSPASDYEQYF. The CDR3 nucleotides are TGTGCCAGCTCACCCGCTAGTGACTACGAGCAGTACTTC. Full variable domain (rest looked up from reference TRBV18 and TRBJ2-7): NAGVMQNPRHLVRRRGQEARLRCSPMKGHSHVYWYRQLPEEGLKFMVYLQKENIIDESGMPKERFSAEFPKEGPSILRIQQVVRGDSAAYFCASSPASDYEQYFGPGTRLTVT.

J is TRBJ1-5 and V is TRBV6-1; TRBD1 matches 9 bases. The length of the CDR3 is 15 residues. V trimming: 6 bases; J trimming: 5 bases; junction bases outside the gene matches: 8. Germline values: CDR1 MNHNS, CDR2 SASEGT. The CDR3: CASSRHWTGDQPQHF. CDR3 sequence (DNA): TGTGCCAGCAGCCGACATTGGACAGGGGATCAGCCCCAGCATTTT.

The DNA of the CDR3 is TGCGTCACTGACCAAGGCCCGGGAGGCAGCACAACGCAGTATTTT. Its protein is CVTDQGPGGSTTQYF. V usage is TRBV5-1 and J usage is TRBJ2-3; 7 nucleotides line up with TRBD2. The CDR3 loop spans 15 amino acids. Germline V gene sequence: CDR1 SGHRS, CDR2 YFSETQ.

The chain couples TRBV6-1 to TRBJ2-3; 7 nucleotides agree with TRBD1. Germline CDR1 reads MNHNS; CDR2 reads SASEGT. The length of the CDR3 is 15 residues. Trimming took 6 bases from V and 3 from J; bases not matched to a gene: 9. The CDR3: CASRVQGEGTDTQYF. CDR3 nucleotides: TGTGCCAGCAGGGTCCAGGGGGAAGGGACAGATACGCAGTATTTT.